This TCR beta chain emerged from a study of radiotherapy plus CTLA-4 blockade in lung cancer. About the study: Objective responses occurred in around 20% of patients; 31% had disease control. The study, taken as a whole, reports: After treatment with radiotherapy plus ipilimumab, TCR clones that came from the tumor expanded in blood.

Produced via immunoSEQ multiplex PCR; TCRdb's table is partial and in-frame only. This table holds nearly 95,000 clones, around 83% found once. This CDR3 is 12 amino acids long. CDR1 and CDR2 from the germline V gene are SGHNT and YYREEE (reference sequence). Trimming took 1 base from V and 4 from J, leaving 4 bases between them. For this clone: Its antigen is not identified. The sample contains more than one DNA sequence encoding this CDR3.

This material consisted of peripheral blood, taken from a patient treated with radiotherapy plus ipilimumab. V usage is TRBV5-4 and J usage is TRBJ2-3; D gene ambiguous. The sequence was collected from a human donor with non-small cell lung cancer that progressed on radiotherapy plus ipilimumab. In DNA form, the CDR3 reads TGTGCCAGCAGCTTGTCATCAGATACGCAGTATTTT. Translated: CASSLSSDTQYF.